This T cell receptor beta chain was documented in a study of control samples from healthy donors and cancer patients. Using immunoSEQ multiplex PCR, the repertoire was profiled, and TCRdb retains in-frame clones only, with some absent. The repertoire has more than 75,000 clones, approximately 84% of them found once; the top ten carry more than 30%. From germline, CDR1 is WNHNN and CDR2 SYGVQD (reference sequence). CDR3 length: 13 residues. V gave up 3 bases and J gave up 3 bases, with 6 bases separating them. This clonotype was obtained from a man aged 70 or older with lung cancer. This chain uses TRBV10-1 with TRBJ1-5; D is unclear. The sequenced sample consisted of PBMCs. For the CDR3, the DNA is TGCGCCAGCAGTGAACGGCACAATCAGCCCCAGCATTTT. It is translated as CASSERHNQPQHF.